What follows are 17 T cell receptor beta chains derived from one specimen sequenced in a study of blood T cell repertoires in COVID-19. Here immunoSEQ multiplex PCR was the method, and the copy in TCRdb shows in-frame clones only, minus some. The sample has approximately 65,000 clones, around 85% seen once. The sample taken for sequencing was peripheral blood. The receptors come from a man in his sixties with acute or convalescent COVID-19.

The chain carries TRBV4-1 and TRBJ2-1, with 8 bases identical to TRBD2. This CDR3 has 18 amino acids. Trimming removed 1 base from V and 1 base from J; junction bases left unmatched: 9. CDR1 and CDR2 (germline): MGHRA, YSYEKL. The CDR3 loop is CASSQVGRGGQSYNEQFF. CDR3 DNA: TGCGCCAGCAGCCAAGTCGGGAGGGGCGGTCAATCCTACAATGAGCAGTTCTTC.

The CDR3 region has the DNA TGTGCCACCAGTGATTTGGTACTGAACACCGGGGAGCTGTTTTTT. Translated, it gives CATSDLVLNTGELFF. V gene TRBV24-1 combines with J gene TRBJ2-2, with D unclear. Germline V gene sequence: CDR1 KGHDR, CDR2 SFDVKD. This CDR3 has 15 amino acids. Trimming shortened V by 0 bases and J by 1 base, and 5 bases separated the two germline ends.

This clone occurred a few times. The CDR3 region has the DNA TGTGCCAGTAGGTTAAGAGCGAGCAATCAGCCCCAGCATTTT. It specifies CASRLRASNQPQHF. The chain has TRBV19 and TRBJ1-5; D ambiguous. V was shortened by 6 bases and J by 1 base, with 10 bases between the two germline ends. Germline V CDR1 and CDR2: LNHDA, SQIVND (reference sequence). This CDR3 region has 14 residues.

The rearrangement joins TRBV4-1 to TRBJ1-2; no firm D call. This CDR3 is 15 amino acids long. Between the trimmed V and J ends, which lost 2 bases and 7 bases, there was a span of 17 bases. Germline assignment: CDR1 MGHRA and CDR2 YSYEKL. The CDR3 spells CASSQSVPLEAGYTF. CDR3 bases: TGCGCCAGCAGCCAATCGGTCCCGCTGGAGGCTGGCTACACCTTC.

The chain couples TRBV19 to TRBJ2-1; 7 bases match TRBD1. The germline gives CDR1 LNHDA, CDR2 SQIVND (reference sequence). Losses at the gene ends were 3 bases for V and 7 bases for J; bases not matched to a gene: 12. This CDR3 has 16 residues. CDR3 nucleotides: TGTGCCAGTAGTATTACTACCGGGACAGCAACGAATGAGCAGTTCTTC. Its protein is CASSITTGTATNEQFF.

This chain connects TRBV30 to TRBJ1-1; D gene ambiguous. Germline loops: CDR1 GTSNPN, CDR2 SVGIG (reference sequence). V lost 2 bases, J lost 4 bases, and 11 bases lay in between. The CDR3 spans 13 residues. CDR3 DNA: TGTGCCTGGAGTCGACACCTCACCACTGAAGCTTTCTTT. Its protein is CAWSRHLTTEAFF.

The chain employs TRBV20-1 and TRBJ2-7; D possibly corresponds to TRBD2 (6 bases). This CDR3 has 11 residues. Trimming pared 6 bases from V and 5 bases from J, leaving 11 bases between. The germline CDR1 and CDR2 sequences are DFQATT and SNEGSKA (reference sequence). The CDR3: CSAGSGDEQYF. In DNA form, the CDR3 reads TGCAGTGCCGGTTCGGGGGACGAGCAGTACTTC.

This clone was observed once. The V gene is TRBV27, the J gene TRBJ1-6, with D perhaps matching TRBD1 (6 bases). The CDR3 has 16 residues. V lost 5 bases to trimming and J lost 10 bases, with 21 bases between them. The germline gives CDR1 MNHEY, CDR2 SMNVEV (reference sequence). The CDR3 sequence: CASSLKMGGPQSPLHF. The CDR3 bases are TGTGCCAGCAGTCTCAAGATGGGGGGGCCCCAATCACCCCTCCACTTT.

The CDR3 DNA reads TGCAGCGTTGATTGGGACAGTTGGGAGACCCAGTACTTC. It is translated as CSVDWDSWETQYF. The genes are TRBV29-1 and TRBJ2-5; 7 nucleotides match TRBD1. Germline lookup yields CDR1 SQVTM and CDR2 ANQGSEA. This CDR3 has 13 amino acids. V lost 3 bases to trimming and J lost 5 bases; unmatched junction nucleotides: 6.

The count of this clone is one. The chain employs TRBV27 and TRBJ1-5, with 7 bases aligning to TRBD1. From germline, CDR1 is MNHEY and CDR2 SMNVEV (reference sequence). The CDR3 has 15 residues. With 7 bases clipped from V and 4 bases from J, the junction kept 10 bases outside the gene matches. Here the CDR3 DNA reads TGTGCCAGCAAGGTAGACAGGGAAAGTAATCAGCCCCAGCATTTT. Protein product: CASKVDRESNQPQHF.

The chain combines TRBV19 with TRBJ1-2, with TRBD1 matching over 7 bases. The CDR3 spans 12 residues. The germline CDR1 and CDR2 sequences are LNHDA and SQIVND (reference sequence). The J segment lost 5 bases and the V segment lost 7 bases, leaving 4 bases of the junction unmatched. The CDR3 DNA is TGTGCCAGTACGTCAGGGGGATATGGCTACACCTTC. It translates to CASTSGGYGYTF.

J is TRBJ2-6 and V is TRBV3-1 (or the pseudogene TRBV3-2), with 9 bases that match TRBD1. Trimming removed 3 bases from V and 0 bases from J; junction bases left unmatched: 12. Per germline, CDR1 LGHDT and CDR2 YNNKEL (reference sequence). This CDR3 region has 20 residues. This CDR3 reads CASSHFGFWTGDSGANVLTF. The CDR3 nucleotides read TGTGCCAGCAGCCATTTTGGGTTCTGGACAGGGGACTCTGGGGCCAACGTCCTGACTTTC.

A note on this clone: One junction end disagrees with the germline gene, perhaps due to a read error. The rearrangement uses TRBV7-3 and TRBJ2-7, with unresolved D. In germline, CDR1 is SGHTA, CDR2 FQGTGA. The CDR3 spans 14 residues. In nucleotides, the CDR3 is TGTGCCAGCAGCTTAAGGTTGGCGCTACGAGCGCTGACCTTC. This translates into CASSLRLALRALTF.

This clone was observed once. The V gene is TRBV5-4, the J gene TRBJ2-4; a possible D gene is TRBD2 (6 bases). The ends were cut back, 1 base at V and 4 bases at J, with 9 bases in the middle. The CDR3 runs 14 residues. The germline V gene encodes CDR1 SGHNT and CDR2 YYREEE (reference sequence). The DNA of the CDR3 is TGTGCCAGCAGCTTGCCTAGCGCGAAAAACATTCAGTACTTC. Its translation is CASSLPSAKNIQYF.

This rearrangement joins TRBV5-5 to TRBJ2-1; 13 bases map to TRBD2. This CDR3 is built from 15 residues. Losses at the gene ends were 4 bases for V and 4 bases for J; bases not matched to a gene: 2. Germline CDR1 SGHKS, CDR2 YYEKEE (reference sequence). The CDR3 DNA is TGTGCCAGCAGCGCGGGACTAGCGGGATACAATGAGCAGTTCTTC. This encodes CASSAGLAGYNEQFF.

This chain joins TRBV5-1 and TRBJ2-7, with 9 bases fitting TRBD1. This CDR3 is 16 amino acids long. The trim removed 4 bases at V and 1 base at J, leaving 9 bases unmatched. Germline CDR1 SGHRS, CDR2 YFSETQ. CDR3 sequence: CASSKNTGTGSYEQYF. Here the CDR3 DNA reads TGCGCCAGCAGCAAAAACACCGGGACAGGGTCCTACGAGCAGTACTTC.

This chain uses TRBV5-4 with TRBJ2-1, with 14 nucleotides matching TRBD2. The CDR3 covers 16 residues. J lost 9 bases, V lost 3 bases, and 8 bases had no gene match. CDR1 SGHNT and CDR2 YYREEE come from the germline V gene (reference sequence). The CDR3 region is CASSSPGTSGSREQFF. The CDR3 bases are TGTGCCAGCAGCTCTCCCGGGACTAGCGGGAGTCGTGAGCAGTTCTTC.